This T cell receptor beta chain was sequenced in a study of T-cell memory formation after mild COVID-19. Study results and limitations: The study found balanced CD4/CD8 in clones contracting day 15 to 85 and a CD4+ lean in later expanders. The CD4+ clones that contracted clustered mainly within CM and EM, and the CD8+ clones concentrated in EMRA.

With respect to this clonotype: Its antigen is unknown.

V trimming: 6 bases; J trimming: 4 bases; junction bases outside the gene matches: 3. The CDR3 contains 14 residues. Germline V lookup: CDR1 ENHRY, CDR2 SYGVKD. 5'RACE primed at constant segments yielded TCR alpha and TCR beta cDNA libraries bearing sample barcodes and UMIs. Using its own MiXCR run on the 5' RACE reads, TCRdb lists one record per CDR3 protein. The data show about 200,000 distinct CDR3 sequences, more than 8% seen once. What was sequenced was PBMCs or a T cell subset sorted from them (not recorded which). J is TRBJ1-3 and V is TRBV10-3; 10 nucleotides align to TRBD1. This receptor was identified in a man younger than 30 who had mild COVID-19 (a few samples of this study predate the infection). Cell type and time point are not known. The CDR3 DNA reads TGTGCCATCAGCCAGGGACAGGGGGGAAACACCATATATTTT. Amino acids: CAISQGQGGNTIYF.